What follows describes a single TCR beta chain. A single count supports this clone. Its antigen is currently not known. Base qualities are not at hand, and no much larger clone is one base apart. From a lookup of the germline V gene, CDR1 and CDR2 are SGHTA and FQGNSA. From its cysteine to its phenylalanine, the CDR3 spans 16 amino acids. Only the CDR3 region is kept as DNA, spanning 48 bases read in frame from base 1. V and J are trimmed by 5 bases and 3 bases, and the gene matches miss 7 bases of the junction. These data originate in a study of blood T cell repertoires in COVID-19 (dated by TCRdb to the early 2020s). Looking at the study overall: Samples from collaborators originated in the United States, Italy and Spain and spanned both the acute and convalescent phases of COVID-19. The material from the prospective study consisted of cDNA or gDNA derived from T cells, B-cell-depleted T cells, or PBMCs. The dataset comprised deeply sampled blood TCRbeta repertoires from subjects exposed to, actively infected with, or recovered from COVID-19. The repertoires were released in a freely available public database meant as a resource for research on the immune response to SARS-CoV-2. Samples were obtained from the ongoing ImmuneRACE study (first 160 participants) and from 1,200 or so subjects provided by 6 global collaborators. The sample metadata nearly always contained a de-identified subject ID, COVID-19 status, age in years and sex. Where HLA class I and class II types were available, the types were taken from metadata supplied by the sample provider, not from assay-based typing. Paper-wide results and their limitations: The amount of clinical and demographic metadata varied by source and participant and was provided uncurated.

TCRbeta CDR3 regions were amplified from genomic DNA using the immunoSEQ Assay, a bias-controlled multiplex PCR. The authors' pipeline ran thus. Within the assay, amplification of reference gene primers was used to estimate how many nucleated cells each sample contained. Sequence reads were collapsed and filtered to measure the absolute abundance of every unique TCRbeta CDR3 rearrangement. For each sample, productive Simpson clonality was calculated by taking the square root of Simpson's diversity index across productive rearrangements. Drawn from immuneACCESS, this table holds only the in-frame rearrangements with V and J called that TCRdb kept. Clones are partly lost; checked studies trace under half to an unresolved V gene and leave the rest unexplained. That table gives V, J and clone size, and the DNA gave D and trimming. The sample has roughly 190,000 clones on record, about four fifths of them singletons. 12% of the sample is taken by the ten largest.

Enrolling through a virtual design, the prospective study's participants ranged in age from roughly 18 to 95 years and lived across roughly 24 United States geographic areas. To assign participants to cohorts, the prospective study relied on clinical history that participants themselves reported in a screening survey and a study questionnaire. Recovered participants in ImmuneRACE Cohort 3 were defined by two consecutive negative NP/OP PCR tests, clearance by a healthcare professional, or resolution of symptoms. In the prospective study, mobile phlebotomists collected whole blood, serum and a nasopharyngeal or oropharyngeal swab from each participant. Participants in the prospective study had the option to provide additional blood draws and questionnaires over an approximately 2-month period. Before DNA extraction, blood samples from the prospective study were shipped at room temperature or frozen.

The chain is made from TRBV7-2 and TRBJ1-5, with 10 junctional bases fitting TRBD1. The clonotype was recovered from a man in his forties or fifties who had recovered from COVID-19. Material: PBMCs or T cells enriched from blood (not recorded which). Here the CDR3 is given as CASSPGQGSLNQPQHF. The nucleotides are TGTGCCAGCAGCCCGGGACAGGGGTCCCTCAATCAGCCCCAGCATTTT.